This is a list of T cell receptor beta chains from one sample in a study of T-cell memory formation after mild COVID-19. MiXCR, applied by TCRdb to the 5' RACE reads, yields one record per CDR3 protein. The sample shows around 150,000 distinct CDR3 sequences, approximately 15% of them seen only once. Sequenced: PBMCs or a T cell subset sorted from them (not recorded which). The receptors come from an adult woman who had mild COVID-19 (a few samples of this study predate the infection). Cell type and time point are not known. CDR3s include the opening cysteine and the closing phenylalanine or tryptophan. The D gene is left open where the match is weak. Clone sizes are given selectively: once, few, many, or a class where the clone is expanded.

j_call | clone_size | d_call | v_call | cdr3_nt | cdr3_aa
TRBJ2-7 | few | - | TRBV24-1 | TGTGCCACCAGTGGGCCAGGGAAGGAATCCTACGAGCAGTACTTC | CATSGPGKESYEQYF
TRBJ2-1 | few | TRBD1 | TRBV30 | TGTGCCTGGAGTGGGGGACAGGGGATTTTAAATGAGCAGTTCTTC | CAWSGGQGILNEQFF
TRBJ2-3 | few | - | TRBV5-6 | TGTGCCAGCAGCGCCCTGGGACCTTCTCCCCAATTGGATACGCAGTATTTT | CASSALGPSPQLDTQYF
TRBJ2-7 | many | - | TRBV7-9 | TGTGCCAGCAGCCGGGTTGGTGTGTACGAGCAGTACTTC | CASSRVGVYEQYF
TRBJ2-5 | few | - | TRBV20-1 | TGCAGTGCTTGGGACTCCCAAGAGACCCAGTACTTC | CSAWDSQETQYF
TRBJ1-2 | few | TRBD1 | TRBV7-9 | TGTGCCAGCAGCTTAGGACAGGGGGCGCGTGGCTACACCTTC | CASSLGQGARGYTF
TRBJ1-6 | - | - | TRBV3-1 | TGTGCCAGCAGCCCGACCGGTTTCGCACCCCTCCACTTT | CASSPTGFAPLHF
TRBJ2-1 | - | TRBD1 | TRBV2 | TGTGCCAGCAGTTCCGGGACAGGCCTACTTTACAATGAGCAGTTCTTC | CASSSGTGLLYNEQFF
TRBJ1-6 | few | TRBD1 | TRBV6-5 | TGTGCCAGCACCAGGACAGGATATAATTCACCCCTCCACTTT | CASTRTGYNSPLHF
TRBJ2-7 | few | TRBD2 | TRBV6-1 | TGTGCCAGCAGTGAAAGGCCTAGCGGGCCCTACGAGCAGTACTTC | CASSERPSGPYEQYF
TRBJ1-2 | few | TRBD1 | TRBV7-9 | TGTGCCAGCAGCACCGGACAGGGCGTTTCTGGCTACACCTTC | CASSTGQGVSGYTF
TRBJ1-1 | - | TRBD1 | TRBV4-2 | TGTGCCAGCAGCCAAGGGCGAAGGGGGCTCACTGAAGCTTTCTTT | CASSQGRRGLTEAFF
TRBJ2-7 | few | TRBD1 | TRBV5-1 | TGCGCCAGCAGCTTCCCGGGACAGGGGACCCACGAGCAGTACTTC | CASSFPGQGTHEQYF
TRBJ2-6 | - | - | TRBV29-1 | TGCAGCGTTGGCGTCACTGGGGCCAACGTCCTGACTTTC | CSVGVTGANVLTF
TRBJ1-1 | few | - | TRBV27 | TGTGCCAGCAGTTTATCCGGCCAGGGAGAAGGTGAAGCTTTCTTT | CASSLSGQGEGEAFF
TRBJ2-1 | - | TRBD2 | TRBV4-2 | TGTGCCAGCAGCCAAGGAGGACTAGTCAATGAGCAGTTCTTC | CASSQGGLVNEQFF
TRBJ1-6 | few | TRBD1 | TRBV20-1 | TGCAGTGCTAGAGATCGCGGGACAGAAGTATATAATTCACCCCTCCACTTT | CSARDRGTEVYNSPLHF
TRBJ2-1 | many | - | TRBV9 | TGTGCCAGCAGCCTAAGCCCGGGGAGCAATGAGCAGTTCTTC | CASSLSPGSNEQFF
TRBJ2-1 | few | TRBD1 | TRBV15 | TGTGCCACCTTTACCCGACAGGGGGCTTACCATGAGCAGTTCTTC | CATFTRQGAYHEQFF
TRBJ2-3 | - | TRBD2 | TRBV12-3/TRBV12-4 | TGTGCCAGCAGTTTAGCGCTGCTAGCGGGGACAGATACGCAGTATTTT | CASSLALLAGTDTQYF
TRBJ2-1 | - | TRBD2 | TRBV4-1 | TGCGCCAGCAGCCACCAAGATTTTCAGCGGGGGTGGGGCAATGAGCAGTTCTTC | CASSHQDFQRGWGNEQFF
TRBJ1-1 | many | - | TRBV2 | TGTGCCAGCAAAACGGCCAGGAACACTGAAGCTTTCTTT | CASKTARNTEAFF
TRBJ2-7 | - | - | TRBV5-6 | TGTGCCAGCAGCTTGGGCCTCAGCACCTACGAGCAGTACTTC | CASSLGLSTYEQYF
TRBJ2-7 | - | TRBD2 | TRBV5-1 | TGCGCCAGCAGCTTGGAACTAGCGGGAGCGAACGAGCAGTACTTC | CASSLELAGANEQYF
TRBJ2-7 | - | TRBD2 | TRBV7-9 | TGTGCCAGCAGCTTAGTGACTAGCGGGACAGAAGAGCAGTACTTC | CASSLVTSGTEEQYF
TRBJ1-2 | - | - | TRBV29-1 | TGCAGCGTTGAAGATCGTCGGCCAGGCTTAGCTGGCTACACCTTC | CSVEDRRPGLAGYTF
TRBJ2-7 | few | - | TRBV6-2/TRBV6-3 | TGTGCCAGCAGTTACTCCAGAGGCCCCTACGAGCAGTACTTC | CASSYSRGPYEQYF
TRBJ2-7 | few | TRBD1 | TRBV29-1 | TGCAGCGCAATTACAGGGGGCAACGAGCAGTACTTC | CSAITGGNEQYF
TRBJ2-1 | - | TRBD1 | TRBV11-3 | TGTGCCAGCAGCCAAAGGGGACAGGGTTACAATGAGCAGTTCTTC | CASSQRGQGYNEQFF
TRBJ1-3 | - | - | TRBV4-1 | TGCGCCAGCAGCCAAGATCGACTTTCTGGAAACACCATATATTTT | CASSQDRLSGNTIYF
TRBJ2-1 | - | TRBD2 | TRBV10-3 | TGTGCCATCAGTGATCGAGCGGGAGAGCGGAATGAGCAGTTCTTC | CAISDRAGERNEQFF
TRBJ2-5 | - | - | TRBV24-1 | TGTGCCACCAGTGAACGTAATTATGGACGGGCCCAAGAGACCCAGTACTTC | CATSERNYGRAQETQYF
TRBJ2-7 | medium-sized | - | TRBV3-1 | TGCGCCAGCAGCCAGGCCTACGAGCAGTACTTC | CASSQAYEQYF